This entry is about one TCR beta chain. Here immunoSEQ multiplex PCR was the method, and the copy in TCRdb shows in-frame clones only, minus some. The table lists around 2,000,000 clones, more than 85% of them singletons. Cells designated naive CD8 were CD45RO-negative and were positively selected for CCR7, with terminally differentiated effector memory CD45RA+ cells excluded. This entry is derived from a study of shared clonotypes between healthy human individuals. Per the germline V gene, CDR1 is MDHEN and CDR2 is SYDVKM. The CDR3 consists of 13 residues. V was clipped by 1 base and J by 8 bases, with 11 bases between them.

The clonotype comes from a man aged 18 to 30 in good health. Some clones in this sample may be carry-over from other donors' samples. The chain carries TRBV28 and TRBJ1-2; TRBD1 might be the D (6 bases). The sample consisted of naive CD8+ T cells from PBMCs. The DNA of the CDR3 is TGTGCCAGCAGTTTATACAGGGATAGGGGCTACACCTTC. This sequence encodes CASSLYRDRGYTF.